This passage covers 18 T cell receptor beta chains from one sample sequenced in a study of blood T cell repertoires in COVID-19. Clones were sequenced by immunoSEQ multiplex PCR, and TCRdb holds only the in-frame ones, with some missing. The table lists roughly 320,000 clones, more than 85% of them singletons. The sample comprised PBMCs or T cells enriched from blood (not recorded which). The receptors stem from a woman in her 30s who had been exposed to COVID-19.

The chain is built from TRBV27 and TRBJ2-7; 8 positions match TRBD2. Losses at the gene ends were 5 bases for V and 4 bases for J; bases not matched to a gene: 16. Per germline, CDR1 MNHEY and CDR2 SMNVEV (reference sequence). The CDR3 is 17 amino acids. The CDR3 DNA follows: TGTGCCAGCAGTAAACGGGAGGGGGAGGGTACCTCATACGAGCAGTACTTC. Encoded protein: CASSKREGEGTSYEQYF.

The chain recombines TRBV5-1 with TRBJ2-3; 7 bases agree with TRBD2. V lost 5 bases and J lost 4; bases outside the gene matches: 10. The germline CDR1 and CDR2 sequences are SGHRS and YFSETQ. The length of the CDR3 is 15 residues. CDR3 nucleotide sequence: TGCGCCAGCAGTCGGGGAGGGGAAGAGGCAGATACGCAGTATTTT. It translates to CASSRGGEEADTQYF.

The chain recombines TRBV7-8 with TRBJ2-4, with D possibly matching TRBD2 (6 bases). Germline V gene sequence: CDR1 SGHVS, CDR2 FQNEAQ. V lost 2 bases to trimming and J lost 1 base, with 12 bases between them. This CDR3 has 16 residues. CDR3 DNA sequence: TGTGCCAGCAGCTTACCGGGCGGGGTTGCCAAAAACATTCAGTACTTC. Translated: CASSLPGGVAKNIQYF.

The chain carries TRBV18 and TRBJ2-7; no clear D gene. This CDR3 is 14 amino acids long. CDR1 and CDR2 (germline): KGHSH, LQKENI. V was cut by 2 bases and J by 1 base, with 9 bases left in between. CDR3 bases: TGTGCCAGCTCACCAAACAGCCTTTCCTACGAGCAGTACTTC. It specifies CASSPNSLSYEQYF.

This CDR3 is CASSQEGTSFSSSGANVLTF. The DNA of the CDR3 is TGCGCCAGCAGCCAAGAAGGGACTAGCTTCTCTTCCTCTGGGGCCAACGTCCTGACTTTC. This rearrangement joins TRBV4-3 to TRBJ2-6, with 9 bases identical to TRBD2. Per the germline V gene, CDR1 is LGHNA and CDR2 is YSLEER. The CDR3 extends over 20 amino acids. Losses at the gene ends were 0 bases for V and 0 bases for J; bases not matched to a gene: 9.

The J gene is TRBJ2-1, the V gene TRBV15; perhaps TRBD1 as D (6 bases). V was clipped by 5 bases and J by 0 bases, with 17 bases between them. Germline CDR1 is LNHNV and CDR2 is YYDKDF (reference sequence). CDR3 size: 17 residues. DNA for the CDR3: TGTGCCACCAGCGTTGCCGGGACACTGACCTCCTACAATGAGCAGTTCTTC. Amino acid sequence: CATSVAGTLTSYNEQFF.

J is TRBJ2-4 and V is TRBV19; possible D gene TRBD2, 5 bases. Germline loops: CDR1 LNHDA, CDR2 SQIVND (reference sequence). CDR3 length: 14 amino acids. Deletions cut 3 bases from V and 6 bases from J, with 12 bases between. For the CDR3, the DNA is TGTGCCAGTAGTATGGGAGCACCCCGAAACATTCAGTACTTC. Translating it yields CASSMGAPRNIQYF.

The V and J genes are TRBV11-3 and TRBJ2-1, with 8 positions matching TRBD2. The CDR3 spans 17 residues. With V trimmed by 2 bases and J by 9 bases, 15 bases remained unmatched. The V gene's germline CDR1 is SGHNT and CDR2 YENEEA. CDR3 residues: CASSLWGAGDIRGEQFF. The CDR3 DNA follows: TGTGCCAGCAGCTTATGGGGAGCGGGGGATATTCGGGGTGAGCAGTTCTTC.

The CDR3 DNA is TGTGCCATCAGTGAGCGAGGGGGGGCAAACACTGAAGCTTTCTTT. Its translation: CAISERGGANTEAFF. This rearrangement joins TRBV10-3 to TRBJ1-1, with a tentative D call TRBD1 (6 bases). The V and J ends lost 2 bases and 2 bases respectively, with 12 bases between them. CDR1 is ENHRY and CDR2 is SYGVKD in the germline V gene. This CDR3 comprises 15 residues.

The CDR3 sequence: CASSPYRGTEAFF. The DNA of the CDR3 is TGCGCCAGCAGCCCCTACCGGGGGACTGAAGCTTTCTTT. This chain connects TRBV4-3 to TRBJ1-1, with D possibly being TRBD1 (5 bases). V was shortened by 4 bases and J by 5 bases, with 11 bases between the two germline ends. The CDR3 contains 13 residues. CDR1 is LGHNA, CDR2 YSLEER, per germline.

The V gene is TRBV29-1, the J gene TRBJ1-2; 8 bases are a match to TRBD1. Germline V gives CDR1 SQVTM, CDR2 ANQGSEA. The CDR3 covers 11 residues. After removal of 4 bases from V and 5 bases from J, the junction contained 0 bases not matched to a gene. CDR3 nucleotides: TGCAGCGTTGGGACAGGGTATGGCTACACCTTC. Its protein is CSVGTGYGYTF. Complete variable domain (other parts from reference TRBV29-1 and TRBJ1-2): SAVISQKPSRDICQRGTSLTIQCQVDSQVTMMFWYRQQPGQSLTLIATANQGSEATYESGFVIDKFPISRPNLTFSTLTVSNMSPEDSSIYLCSVGTGYGYTFGSGTRLTVV.

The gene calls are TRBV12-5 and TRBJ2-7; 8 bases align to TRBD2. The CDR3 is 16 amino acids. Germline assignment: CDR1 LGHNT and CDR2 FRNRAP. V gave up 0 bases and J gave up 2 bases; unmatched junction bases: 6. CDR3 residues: CASGLVLSGGTYEQYF. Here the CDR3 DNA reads TGTGCTAGTGGTTTGGTACTGAGCGGGGGCACCTACGAGCAGTACTTC. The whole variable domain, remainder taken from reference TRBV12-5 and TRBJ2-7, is DARVTQTPRHKVTEMGQEVTMRCQPILGHNTVFWYRQTMMQGLELLAYFRNRAPLDDSGMPKDRFSAEMPDATLATLKIQPSEPRDSAVYFCASGLVLSGGTYEQYFGPGTRLTVT.

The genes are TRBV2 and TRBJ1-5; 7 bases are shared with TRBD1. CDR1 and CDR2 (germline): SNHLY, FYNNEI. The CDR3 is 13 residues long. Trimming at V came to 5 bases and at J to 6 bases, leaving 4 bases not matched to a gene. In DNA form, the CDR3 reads TGTGCCAGCAGTAGGACAGGTGTTCAGCCCCAGCATTTT. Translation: CASSRTGVQPQHF.

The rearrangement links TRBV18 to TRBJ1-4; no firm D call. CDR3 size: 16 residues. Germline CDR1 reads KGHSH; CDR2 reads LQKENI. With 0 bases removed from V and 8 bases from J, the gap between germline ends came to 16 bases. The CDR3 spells CASSPPGGLKMEKLFF. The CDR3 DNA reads TGTGCCAGCTCACCACCCGGAGGCCTAAAGATGGAAAAACTGTTTTTT.

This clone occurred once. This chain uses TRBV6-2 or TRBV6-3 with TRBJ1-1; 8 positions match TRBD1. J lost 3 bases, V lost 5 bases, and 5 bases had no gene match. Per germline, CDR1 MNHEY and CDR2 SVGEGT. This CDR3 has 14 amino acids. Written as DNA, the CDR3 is TGTGCCAGCAGTGACAGGGGAAGGGACACTGAAGCTTTCTTT. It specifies CASSDRGRDTEAFF.

CDR3 in amino acids: CASSKDYSGNTIYF. The CDR3 nucleotides are TGCGCCAGCAGCAAGGACTACTCTGGAAACACCATATATTTT. The chain recombines TRBV5-1 with TRBJ1-3; D unclear. The V gene lost 4 bases and the J gene lost 0 bases, with 8 bases spanning the gap. The CDR3 loop spans 14 amino acids. Germline assignment: CDR1 SGHRS and CDR2 YFSETQ.

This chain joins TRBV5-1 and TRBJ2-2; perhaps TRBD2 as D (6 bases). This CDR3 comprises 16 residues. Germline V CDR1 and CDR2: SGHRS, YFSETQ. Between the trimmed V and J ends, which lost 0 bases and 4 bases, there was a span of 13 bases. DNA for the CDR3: TGCGCCAGCAGCTTGGATCGCCAGGGAGGCACCGGGGAGCTGTTTTTT. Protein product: CASSLDRQGGTGELFF.

DNA of the CDR3: TGCGCCAGCAGCTTGGCCTTATCGGGAGACCTCTTTTTGGAGGAGCAGTACTTC. Translated, it gives CASSLALSGDLFLEEQYF. The chain carries TRBV5-1 and TRBJ2-7; the D gene is possibly TRBD2 (6 bases). The V gene lost 0 bases and the J gene lost 7 bases, with 26 bases spanning the gap. Germline V gene lookup returns CDR1 SGHRS and CDR2 YFSETQ. This CDR3 spans 18 amino acids.